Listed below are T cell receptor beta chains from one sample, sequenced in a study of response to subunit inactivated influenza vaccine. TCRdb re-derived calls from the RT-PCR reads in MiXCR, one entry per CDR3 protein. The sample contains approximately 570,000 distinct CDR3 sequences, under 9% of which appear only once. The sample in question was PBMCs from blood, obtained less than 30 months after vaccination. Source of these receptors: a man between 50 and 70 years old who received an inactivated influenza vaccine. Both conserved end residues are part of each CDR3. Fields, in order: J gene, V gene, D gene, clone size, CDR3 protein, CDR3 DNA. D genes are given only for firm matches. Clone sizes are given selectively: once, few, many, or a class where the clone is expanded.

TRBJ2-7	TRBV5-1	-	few	CASSLGGRQYYEQYF	TGCGCCAGCAGCTTGGGGGGACGCCAGTACTACGAGCAGTACTTC
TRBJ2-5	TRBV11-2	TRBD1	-	CASSFRVETGRPETQYF	TGTGCCAGCAGCTTTAGGGTCGAGACAGGGCGTCCAGAGACCCAGTACTTC
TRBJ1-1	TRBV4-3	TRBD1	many	CASKKDRANTEAFF	TGCGCCAGCAAGAAAGACAGGGCGAACACTGAAGCTTTCTTT
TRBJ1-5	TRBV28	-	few	CASTLRGSYSNQPQHF	TGTGCCAGCACCCTTAGGGGTTCCTATAGCAATCAGCCCCAGCATTTT
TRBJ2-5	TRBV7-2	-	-	CASSPPPKTLETQYF	TGTGCCAGCAGCCCCCCGCCCAAGACGCTGGAGACCCAGTACTTC
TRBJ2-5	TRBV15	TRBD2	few	CATSSSGRAGETQYF	TGTGCCACCAGCAGTAGCGGGAGGGCAGGAGAGACCCAGTACTTC
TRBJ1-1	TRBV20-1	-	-	CSARGRGVSTEAFF	TGCAGTGCTAGAGGTAGGGGAGTGAGCACTGAAGCTTTCTTT
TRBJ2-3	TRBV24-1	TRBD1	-	CATSETGTGGLDTQYF	TGTGCCACCAGTGAGACCGGGACAGGGGGCCTAGATACGCAGTATTTT
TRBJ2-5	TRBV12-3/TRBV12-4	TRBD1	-	CASSRRTGGRETQYF	TGTGCCAGCAGCCGTCGGACAGGGGGTAGGGAGACCCAGTACTTC
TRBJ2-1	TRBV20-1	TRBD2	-	CSAKGTSGGLVSYNEQFF	TGCAGTGCTAAAGGGACTAGCGGGGGCCTAGTCTCCTACAATGAGCAGTTCTTC
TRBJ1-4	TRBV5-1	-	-	CASSLGESNEKLFF	TGCGCCAGCAGCTTGGGGGAAAGCAATGAAAAACTGTTTTTT
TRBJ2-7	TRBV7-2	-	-	CASSLTRSWDGQYF	TGTGCCAGCAGCTTAACTAGATCCTGGGACGGTCAGTACTTC
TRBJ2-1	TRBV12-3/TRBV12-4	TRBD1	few	CASSPLTGPFWEQFF	TGTGCCAGCAGTCCTTTGACAGGGCCATTTTGGGAGCAGTTCTTC
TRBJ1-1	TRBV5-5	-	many	CASSRGQNTEAFF	TGTGCCAGCAGCCGAGGACAGAACACTGAAGCTTTCTTT
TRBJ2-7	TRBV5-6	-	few	CASSLGHLPYEQYF	TGTGCCAGCAGCTTGGGACACCTACCTTACGAGCAGTACTTC
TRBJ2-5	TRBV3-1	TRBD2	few	CASSQDGTSGETQYF	TGTGCCAGCAGCCAAGATGGGACTAGTGGAGAGACCCAGTACTTC